These 4 T cell receptor beta chains were all obtained from the same sample, sequenced in a study of blood T cell repertoires in COVID-19. The table came from immunoSEQ multiplex PCR; TCRdb's copy has only in-frame clones and leaves some out. This table holds 540,000 or so clones, roughly nine tenths found once. Input material: peripheral blood. The receptors were sampled from a woman aged 50 to 60 with COVID-19, enrolled during active disease.

The chain employs TRBV24-1 and TRBJ1-5; weak D call: TRBD1 (5 bases). CDR3 size: 14 residues. Germline CDR1 and CDR2: KGHDR and SFDVKD. Deletions cut 6 bases from V and 6 bases from J, with 14 bases between. This CDR3 is CATSSRDIGQPQHF. In nucleotides, the CDR3 is TGTGCCACCAGTTCCAGGGATATAGGTCAGCCCCAGCATTTT.

The chain carries TRBV6-5 and TRBJ2-7, with 7 bases fitting TRBD2. CDR1 is MNHEY and CDR2 is SVGAGI in the germline V gene. The CDR3 covers 14 residues. With 2 bases clipped from V and 5 bases from J, the junction kept 6 bases outside the gene matches. The DNA of the CDR3 is TGTGCCAGCAGTTACGGGGGGGTCTGGGACGAGCAGTACTTC. This translates into CASSYGGVWDEQYF.

The chain carries TRBV18 and TRBJ2-7; 8 positions match TRBD1. From germline, CDR1 is KGHSH and CDR2 LQKENI. This CDR3 spans 14 amino acids. V shed 5 bases and J 2 bases; nucleotides not matched to a gene: 5. The CDR3 spells CASSEKQGAYEQYF. The CDR3 nucleotides read TGTGCCAGCTCAGAAAAACAGGGGGCCTACGAGCAGTACTTC.

The chain links TRBV10-3 to TRBJ2-3, with a possible D match to TRBD1 (6 bases). Trimming cost V 4 bases and J 2 bases, with 16 bases left between them. CDR1 is ENHRY and CDR2 is SYGVKD in the germline V gene. The CDR3 spans 16 residues. The CDR3 sequence is CAISVGQAGATDTQYF. The CDR3 DNA sequence: TGTGCCATCAGTGTTGGTCAGGCAGGGGCCACAGATACGCAGTATTTT.